This T cell receptor (beta chain) was recorded in a study of OX40 agonist ivuxolimab in advanced cancers. Study details: The patients received agonistic anti-OX40 (CD134) antibody ivuxolimab. Allowance was made for prior anti-PD-1, anti-PD-L1 or anti-CTLA-4 therapy, and about 44% had some.

Exclusion applied to patients with autoimmune disease history or systemic immunosuppression. TCRdb's copy holds only in-frame clones and misses some; the assay was immunoSEQ multiplex PCR. The sample comprises some 19,000 clones, around 90% of which are singletons, and about 10% rests with the top ten. Trimming cost V 4 bases and J 7 bases, with 15 bases left between them. The CDR3 contains 13 residues. Germline V gives CDR1 SGHNT, CDR2 YYREEE (reference sequence). The receptor comes from an adult with an advanced solid tumor such as melanoma, head and neck, liver or kidney cancer. Sequences were derived from CD4+ or CD8+ T cells sorted from blood, sampled in a trial of the OX40 agonist ivuxolimab. J is TRBJ2-7 and V is TRBV5-4; D is unresolved. The CDR3 nucleotides read TGTGCCAGCAGCCCGGGCCCTCAAGAGGAGCAGTACTTC. Translation: CASSPGPQEEQYF.